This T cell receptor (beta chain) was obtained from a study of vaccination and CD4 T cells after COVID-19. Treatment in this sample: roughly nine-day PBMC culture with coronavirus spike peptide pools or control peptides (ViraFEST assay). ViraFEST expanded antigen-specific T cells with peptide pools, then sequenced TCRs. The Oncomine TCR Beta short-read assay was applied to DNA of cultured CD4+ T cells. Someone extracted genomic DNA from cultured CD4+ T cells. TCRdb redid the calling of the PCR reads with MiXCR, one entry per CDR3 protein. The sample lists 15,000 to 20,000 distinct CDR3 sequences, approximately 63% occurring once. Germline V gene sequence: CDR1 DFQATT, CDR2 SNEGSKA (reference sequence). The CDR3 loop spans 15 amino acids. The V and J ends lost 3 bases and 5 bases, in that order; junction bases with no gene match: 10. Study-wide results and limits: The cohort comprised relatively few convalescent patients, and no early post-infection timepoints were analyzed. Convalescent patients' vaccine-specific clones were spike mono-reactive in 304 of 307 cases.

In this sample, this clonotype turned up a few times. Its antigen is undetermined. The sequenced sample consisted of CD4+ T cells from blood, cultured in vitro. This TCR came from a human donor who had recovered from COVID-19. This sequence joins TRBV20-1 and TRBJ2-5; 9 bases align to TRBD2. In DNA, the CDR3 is TGCAGTGCTAGTGGCGGGAGGGAGGAGGTGGAGACCCAGTACTTC. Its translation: CSASGGREEVETQYF.